Reported below is one TCR beta chain. TCRdb re-analysed the RT-PCR reads in MiXCR, keeping a single row per CDR3 protein. The repertoire holds 530,000 or so distinct CDR3 sequences, with 25% as singletons. This sample stems from a study of response to subunit inactivated influenza vaccine. V dropped 3 bases and J dropped 1 base, with 10 bases sitting between them. Germline loops: CDR1 SGHRS, CDR2 YFSETQ. This CDR3 comprises 15 residues. Sample: CD4+ T cells sorted from PBMCs, taken more than 4 days after vaccination. The source of this sequence is a man between 45 and 60 years old who received an inactivated influenza vaccine. V is TRBV5-1 and J is TRBJ2-2, with D perhaps matching TRBD1 (6 bases). The CDR3: CASSSGQVNTGELFF. CDR3 coding DNA: TGCGCCAGCAGCTCGGGACAAGTGAACACCGGGGAGCTGTTTTTT.